This T cell receptor beta chain was captured in a study of blood T cell repertoires in COVID-19. Across the whole study: Nucleic acid was either cDNA or gDNA, and it came from T cells, B-cell-depleted T cells, or PBMCs.

This clone was seen ten or more times. The CDR3 covers 15 residues. Germline CDR1 is SEHNR and CDR2 is FQNEAQ (reference sequence). The junction had 2 bases not matched to a gene; V was cut back by 1 base and J by 2 bases. As handled by the study authors: Estimation of nucleated cell counts relied on the amplification of reference gene primers. Profiling relied on immunoSEQ multiplex PCR, and the TCRdb table lists in-frame clones only, not all of them. From that table come the V and J calls and clone size; the DNA was used to work out D and trimming. The table shows a few hundred thousand clones, with 85% occurring only once.

Sequencing was done on a sample of peripheral blood. The clonotype was recovered from a human donor in a cohort sampled during active COVID-19. The chain links TRBV7-9 to TRBJ2-7; the match to TRBD2 covers 10 bases. CDR3 loop: CASSLGLAGAYEQYF. CDR3 nucleotides: TGTGCCAGCAGCTTAGGGCTAGCGGGGGCCTACGAGCAGTACTTC.